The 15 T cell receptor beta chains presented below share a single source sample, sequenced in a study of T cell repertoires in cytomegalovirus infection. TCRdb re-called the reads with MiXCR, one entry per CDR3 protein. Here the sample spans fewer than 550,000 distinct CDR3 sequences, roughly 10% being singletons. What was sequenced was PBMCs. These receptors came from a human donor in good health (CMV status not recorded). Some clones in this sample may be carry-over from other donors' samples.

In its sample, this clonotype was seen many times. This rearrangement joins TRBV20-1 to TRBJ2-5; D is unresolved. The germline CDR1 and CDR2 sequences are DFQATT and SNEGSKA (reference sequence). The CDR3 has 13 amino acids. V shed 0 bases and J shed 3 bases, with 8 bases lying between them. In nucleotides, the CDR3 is TGCAGTGCTAGAGATACCCTCAAAGAGACCCAGTACTTC. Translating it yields CSARDTLKETQYF.

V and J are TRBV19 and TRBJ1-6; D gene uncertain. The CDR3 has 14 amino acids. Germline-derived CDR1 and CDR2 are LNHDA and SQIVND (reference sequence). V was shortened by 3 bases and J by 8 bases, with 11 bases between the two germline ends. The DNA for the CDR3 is TGTGCCAGTAGTATCCGGCGGAAGGATTCACCCCTCCACTTT. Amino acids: CASSIRRKDSPLHF.

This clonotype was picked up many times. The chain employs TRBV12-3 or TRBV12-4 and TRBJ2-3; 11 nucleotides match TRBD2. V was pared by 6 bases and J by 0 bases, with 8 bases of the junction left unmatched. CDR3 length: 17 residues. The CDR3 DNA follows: TGTGCCAGCAGCCAAAATAGCGGGAGGGCCAGCACAGATACGCAGTATTTT. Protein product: CASSQNSGRASTDTQYF.

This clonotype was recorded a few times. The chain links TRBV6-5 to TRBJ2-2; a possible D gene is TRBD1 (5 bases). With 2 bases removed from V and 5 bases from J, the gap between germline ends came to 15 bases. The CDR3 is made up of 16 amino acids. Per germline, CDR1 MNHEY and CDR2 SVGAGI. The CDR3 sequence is CASSYAVRVRTGELFF. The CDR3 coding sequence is TGTGCCAGCAGTTACGCTGTCAGGGTTAGAACCGGGGAGCTGTTTTTT.

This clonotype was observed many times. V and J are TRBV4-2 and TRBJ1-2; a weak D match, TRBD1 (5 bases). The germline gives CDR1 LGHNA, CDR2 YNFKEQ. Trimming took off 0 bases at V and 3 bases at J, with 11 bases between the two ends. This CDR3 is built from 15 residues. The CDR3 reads CASSQEVREDYGYTF. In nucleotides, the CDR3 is TGTGCCAGCAGCCAAGAGGTCAGGGAGGACTATGGCTACACCTTC.

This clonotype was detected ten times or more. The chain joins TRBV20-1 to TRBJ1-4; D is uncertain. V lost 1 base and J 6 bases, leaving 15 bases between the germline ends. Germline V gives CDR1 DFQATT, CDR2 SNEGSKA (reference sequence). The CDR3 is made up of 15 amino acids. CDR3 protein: CSARGRESFYEKLFF. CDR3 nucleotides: TGCAGTGCTAGAGGGCGGGAAAGTTTCTATGAAAAACTGTTTTTT.

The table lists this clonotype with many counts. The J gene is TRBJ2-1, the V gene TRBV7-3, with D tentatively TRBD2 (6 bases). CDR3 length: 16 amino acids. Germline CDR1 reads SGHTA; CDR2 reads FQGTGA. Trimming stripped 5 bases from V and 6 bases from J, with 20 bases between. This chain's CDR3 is CASSPSVGGVGNEQFF. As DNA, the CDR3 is TGTGCCAGCAGCCCCAGCGTGGGGGGAGTAGGCAATGAGCAGTTCTTC.

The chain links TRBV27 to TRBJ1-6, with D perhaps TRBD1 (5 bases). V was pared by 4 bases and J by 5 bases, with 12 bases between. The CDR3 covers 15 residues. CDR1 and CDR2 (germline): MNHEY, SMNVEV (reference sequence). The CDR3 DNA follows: TGTGCCAGCAGTTACGTGGGACCCCATAATTCACCCCTCCACTTT. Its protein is CASSYVGPHNSPLHF.

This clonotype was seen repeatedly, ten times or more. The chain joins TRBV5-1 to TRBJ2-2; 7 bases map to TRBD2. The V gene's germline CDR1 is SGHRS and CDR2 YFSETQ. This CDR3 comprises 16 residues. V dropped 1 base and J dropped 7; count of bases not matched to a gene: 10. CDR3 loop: CASSLYREDYNGELFF. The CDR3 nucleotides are TGCGCCAGCAGCTTGTACCGGGAGGACTACAACGGGGAGCTGTTTTTT.

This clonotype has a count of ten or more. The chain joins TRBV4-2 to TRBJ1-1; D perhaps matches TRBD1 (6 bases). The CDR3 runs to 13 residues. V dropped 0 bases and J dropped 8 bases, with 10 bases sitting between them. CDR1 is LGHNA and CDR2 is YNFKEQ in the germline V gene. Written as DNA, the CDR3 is TGTGCCAGCAGCCAAGATACAGGGCGAGAAGCTTTCTTT. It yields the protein CASSQDTGREAFF.

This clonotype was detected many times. The CDR3 DNA follows: TGCAGTGCTGAGACAGATGGCACTGAAGCTTTCTTT. It is translated as CSAETDGTEAFF. The chain joins TRBV20-1 to TRBJ1-1; D is possibly TRBD1 (5 bases). This CDR3 contains 12 residues. The V end lost 5 bases, the J end lost 4 bases, and 11 bases lay between the germline ends. The germline gives CDR1 DFQATT, CDR2 SNEGSKA (reference sequence).

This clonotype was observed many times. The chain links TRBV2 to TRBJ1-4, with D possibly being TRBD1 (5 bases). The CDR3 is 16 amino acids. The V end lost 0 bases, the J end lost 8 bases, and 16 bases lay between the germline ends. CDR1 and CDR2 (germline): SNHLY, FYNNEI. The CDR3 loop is CASSEAWAGLGEKLFF. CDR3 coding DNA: TGTGCCAGCAGTGAAGCGTGGGCGGGGCTGGGGGAAAAACTGTTTTTT.

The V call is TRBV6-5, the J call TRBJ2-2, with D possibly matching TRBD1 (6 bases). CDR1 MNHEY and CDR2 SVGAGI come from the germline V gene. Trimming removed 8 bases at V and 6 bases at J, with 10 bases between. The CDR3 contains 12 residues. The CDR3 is CASRTGPGELFF. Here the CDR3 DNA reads TGTGCCAGCCGAACAGGGCCCGGGGAGCTGTTTTTT.

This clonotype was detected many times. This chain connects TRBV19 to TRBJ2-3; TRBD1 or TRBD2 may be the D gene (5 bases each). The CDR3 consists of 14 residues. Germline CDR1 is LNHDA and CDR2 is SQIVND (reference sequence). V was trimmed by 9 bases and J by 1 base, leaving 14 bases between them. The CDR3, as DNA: TGTGCCAGCTCTGGGGTGGGGGGCACAGATACGCAGTATTTT. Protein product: CASSGVGGTDTQYF.

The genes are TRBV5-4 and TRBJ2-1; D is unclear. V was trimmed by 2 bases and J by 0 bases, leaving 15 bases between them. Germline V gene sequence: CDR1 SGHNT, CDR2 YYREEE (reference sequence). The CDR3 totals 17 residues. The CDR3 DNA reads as TGTGCCAGCAGCTTCCCCAACCGACTCCTCTCCTACAATGAGCAGTTCTTC. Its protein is CASSFPNRLLSYNEQFF.